Detailed here is one T cell receptor beta chain. Data came from immunoSEQ multiplex PCR; TCRdb stores just in-frame clones and leaves some out. The sample includes more than 300,000 clones, around 87% of them seen just once. The data stem from a study of blood T cell repertoires in COVID-19. The overall study: Specimens from acute and convalescent COVID-19 originated in the United States, Italy and Spain. The cDNA or gDNA used as material had been derived from T cells, B-cell-depleted T cells, or PBMCs.

The TCR sequence derives from a man in his forties in a cohort exposed to, infected with or recovered from COVID-19 (not recorded which). The source material was PBMCs or T cells enriched from blood (not recorded which).

The CDR3 DNA is TGTGCCAGCAGTTTATGGGCAGCGGGAGATGACGAGCAGTACTTC. Protein: CASSLWAAGDDEQYF. The genes are TRBV28 and TRBJ2-7; 8 bases map to TRBD2. CDR1 and CDR2 from the germline V gene are MDHEN and SYDVKM. Trimming took 0 bases from V and 5 from J; bases not matched to a gene: 6. The CDR3 has 15 amino acids.